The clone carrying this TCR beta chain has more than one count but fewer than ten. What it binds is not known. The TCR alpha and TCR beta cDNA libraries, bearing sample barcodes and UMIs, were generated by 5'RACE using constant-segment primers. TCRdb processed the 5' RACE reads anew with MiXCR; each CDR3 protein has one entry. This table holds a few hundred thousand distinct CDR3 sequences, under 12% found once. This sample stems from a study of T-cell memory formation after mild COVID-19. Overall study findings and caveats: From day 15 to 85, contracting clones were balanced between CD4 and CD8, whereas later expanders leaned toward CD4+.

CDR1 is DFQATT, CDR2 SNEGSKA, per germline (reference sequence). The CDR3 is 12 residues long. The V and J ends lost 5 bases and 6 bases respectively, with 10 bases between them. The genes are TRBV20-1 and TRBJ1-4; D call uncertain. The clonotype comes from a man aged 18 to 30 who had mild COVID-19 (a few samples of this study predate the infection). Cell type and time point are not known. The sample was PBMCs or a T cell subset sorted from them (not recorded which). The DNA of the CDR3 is TGCAGTGCTTGGGGAAAAGATGAAAAACTGTTTTTT. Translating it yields CSAWGKDEKLFF.